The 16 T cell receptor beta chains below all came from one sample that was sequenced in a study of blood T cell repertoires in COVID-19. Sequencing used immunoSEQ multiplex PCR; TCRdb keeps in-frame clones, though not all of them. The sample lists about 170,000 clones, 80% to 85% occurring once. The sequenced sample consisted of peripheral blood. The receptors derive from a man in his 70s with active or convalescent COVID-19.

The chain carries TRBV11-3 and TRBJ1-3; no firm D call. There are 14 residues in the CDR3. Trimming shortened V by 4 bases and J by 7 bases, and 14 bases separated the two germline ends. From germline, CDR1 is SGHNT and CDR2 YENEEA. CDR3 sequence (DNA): TGTGCCAGCAGCTCTCGGACCGGGGAGAACACCATATATTTT. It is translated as CASSSRTGENTIYF.

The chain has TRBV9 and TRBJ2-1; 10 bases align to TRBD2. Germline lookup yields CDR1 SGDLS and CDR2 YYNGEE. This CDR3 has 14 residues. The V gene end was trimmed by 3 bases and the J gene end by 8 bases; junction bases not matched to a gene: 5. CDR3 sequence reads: CASSASGGVDEQFF. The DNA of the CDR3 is TGTGCCAGCAGCGCCAGCGGGGGGGTCGATGAGCAGTTCTTC.

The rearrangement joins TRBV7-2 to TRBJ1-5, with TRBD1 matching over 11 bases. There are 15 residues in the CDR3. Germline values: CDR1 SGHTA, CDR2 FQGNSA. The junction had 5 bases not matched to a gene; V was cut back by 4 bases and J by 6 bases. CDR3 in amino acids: CASSSRTGGVQPQHF. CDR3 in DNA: TGTGCCAGCAGCTCCCGGACAGGGGGCGTTCAGCCCCAGCATTTT. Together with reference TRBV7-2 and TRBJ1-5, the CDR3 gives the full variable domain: GAGVSQSPSNKVTEKGKDVELRCDPISGHTALYWYRQSLGQGLEFLIYFQGNSAPDKSGLPSDRFSAERTGGSVSTLTIQRTQQEDSAVYLCASSSRTGGVQPQHFGDGTRLSIL.

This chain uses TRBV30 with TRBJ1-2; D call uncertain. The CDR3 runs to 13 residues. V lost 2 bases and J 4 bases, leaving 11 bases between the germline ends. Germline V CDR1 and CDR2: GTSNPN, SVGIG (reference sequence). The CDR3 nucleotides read TGTGCCTGGAGTAATGGAGGGCCCTATGGCTACACCTTC. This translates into CAWSNGGPYGYTF. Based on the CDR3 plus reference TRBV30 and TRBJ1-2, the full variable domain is SQTIHQWPATLVQPVGSPLSLECTVEGTSNPNLYWYRQAAGRGLQLLFYSVGIGQISSEVPQNLSASRPQDRQFILSSKKLLLSDSGFYLCAWSNGGPYGYTFGSGTRLTVV.

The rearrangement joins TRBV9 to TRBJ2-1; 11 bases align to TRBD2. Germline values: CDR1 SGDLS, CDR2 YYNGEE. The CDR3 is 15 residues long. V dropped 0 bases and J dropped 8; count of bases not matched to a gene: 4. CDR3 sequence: CASSVVAGGQDEQFF. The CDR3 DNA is TGTGCCAGCAGCGTAGTAGCGGGGGGGCAGGATGAGCAGTTCTTC.

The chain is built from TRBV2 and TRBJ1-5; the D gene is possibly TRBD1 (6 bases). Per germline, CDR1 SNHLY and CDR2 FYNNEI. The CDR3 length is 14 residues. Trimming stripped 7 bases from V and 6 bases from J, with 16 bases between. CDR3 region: CASNGGGGGQPQHF. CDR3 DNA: TGTGCCAGCAACGGCGGGGGGGGCGGTCAGCCCCAGCATTTT.

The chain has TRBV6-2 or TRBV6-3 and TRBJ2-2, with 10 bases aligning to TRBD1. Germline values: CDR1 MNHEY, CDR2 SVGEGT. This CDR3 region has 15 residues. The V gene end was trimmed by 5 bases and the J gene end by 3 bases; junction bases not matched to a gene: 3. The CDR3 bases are TGTGCCAGCAGTCGAGGGACAGGGGACACCGGGGAGCTGTTTTTT. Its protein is CASSRGTGDTGELFF.

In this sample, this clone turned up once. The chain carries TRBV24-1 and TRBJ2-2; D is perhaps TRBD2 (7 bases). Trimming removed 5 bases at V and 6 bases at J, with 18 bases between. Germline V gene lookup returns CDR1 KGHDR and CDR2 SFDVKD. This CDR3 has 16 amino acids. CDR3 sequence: CATSGPEGGAPGELFF. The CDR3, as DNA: TGTGCCACCAGTGGTCCTGAGGGGGGGGCCCCCGGGGAGCTGTTTTTT.

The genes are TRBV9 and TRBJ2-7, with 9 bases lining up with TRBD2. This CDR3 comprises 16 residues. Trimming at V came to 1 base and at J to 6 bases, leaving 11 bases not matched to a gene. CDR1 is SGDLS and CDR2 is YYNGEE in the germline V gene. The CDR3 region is CASSVRQLAGTAEQYF. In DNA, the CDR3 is TGTGCCAGCAGCGTAAGGCAGCTAGCGGGAACCGCCGAGCAGTACTTC.

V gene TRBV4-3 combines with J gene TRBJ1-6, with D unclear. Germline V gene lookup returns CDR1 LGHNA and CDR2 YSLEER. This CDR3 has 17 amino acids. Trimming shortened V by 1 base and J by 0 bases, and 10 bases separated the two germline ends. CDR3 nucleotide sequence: TGCGCCAGCAGCCAAGCCCGCCGGAGCTCCTATAATTCACCCCTCCACTTT. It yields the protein CASSQARRSSYNSPLHF.

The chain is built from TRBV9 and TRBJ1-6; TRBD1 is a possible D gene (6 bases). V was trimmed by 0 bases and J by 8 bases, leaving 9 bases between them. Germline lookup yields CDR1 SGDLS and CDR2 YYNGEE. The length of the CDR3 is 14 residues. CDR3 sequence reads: CASSVGGGYSPLHF. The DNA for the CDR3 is TGTGCCAGCAGCGTAGGGGGGGGCTATTCACCCCTCCACTTT. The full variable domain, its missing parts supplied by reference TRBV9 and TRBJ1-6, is DSGVTQTPKHLITATGQRVTLRCSPRSGDLSVYWYQQSLDQGLQFLIQYYNGEERAKGNILERFSAQQFPDLHSELNLSSLELGDSALYFCASSVGGGYSPLHFGNGTRLTVT.

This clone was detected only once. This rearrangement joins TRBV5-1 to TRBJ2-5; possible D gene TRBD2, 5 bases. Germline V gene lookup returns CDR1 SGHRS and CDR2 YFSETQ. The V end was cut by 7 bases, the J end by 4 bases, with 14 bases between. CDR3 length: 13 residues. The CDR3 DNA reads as TGCGCCAGCTACCCCGCGGCGGGAGAGACCCAGTACTTC. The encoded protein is CASYPAAGETQYF.

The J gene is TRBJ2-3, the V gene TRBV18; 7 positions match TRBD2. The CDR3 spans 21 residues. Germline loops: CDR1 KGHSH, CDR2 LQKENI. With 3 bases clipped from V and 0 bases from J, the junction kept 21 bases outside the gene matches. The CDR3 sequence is CASSPLGGRAFRRLSTDTQYF. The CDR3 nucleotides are TGTGCCAGCTCACCCTTGGGAGGGAGGGCGTTCCGTCGTCTCAGCACAGATACGCAGTATTTT.

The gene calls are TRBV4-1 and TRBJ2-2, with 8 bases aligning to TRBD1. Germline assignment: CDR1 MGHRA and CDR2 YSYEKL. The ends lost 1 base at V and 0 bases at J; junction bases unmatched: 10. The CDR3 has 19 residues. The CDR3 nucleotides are TGCGCCAGCAGCCAAGGCCCCGGACAGGGAGGCCCGAACACCGGGGAGCTGTTTTTT. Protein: CASSQGPGQGGPNTGELFF.

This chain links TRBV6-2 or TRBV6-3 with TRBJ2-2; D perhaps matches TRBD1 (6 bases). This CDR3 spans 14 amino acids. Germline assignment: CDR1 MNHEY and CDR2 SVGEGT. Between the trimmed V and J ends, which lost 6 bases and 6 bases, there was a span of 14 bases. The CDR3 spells CASSDRLPAGELFF. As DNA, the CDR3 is TGTGCCAGCAGCGACAGGTTGCCCGCCGGGGAGCTGTTTTTT.

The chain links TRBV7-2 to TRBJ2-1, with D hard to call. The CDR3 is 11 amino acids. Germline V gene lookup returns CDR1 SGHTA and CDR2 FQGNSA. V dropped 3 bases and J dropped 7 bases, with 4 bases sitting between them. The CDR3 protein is CASSFTNEQFF. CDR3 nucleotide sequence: TGTGCCAGCAGCTTTACTAATGAGCAGTTCTTC. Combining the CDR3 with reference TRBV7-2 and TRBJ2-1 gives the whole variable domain GAGVSQSPSNKVTEKGKDVELRCDPISGHTALYWYRQSLGQGLEFLIYFQGNSAPDKSGLPSDRFSAERTGGSVSTLTIQRTQQEDSAVYLCASSFTNEQFFGPGTRLTVL.